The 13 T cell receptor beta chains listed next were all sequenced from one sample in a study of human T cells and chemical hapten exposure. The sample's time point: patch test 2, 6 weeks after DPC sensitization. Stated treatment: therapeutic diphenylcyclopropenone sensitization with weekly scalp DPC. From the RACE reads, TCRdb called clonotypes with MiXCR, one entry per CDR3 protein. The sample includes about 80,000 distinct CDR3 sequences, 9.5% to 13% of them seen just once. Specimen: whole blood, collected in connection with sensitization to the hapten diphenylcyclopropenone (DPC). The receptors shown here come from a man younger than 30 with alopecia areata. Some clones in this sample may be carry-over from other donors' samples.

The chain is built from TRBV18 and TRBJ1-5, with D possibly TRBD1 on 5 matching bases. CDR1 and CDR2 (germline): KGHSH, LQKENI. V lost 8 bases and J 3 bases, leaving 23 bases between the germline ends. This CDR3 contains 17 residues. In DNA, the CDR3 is TGTGCCAGCAAGACGTCCCAGGGCCCAACTTCCAATCAGCCCCAGCATTTT. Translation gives CASKTSQGPTSNQPQHF.

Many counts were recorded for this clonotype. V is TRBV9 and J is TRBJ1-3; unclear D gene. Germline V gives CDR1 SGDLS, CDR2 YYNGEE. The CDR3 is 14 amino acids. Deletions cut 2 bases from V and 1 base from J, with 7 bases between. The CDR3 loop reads CASSVQRSGNTIYF. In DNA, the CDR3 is TGTGCCAGCAGCGTCCAGAGATCTGGAAACACCATATATTTT.

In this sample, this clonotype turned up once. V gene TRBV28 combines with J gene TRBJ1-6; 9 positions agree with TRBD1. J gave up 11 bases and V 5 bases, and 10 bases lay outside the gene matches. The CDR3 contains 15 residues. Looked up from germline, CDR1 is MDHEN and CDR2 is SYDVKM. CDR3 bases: TGTGCCAGCAGTCCGCACAGACAGGGGGTCCCACCCCTCCACTTT. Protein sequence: CASSPHRQGVPPLHF.

CDR3 sequence (DNA): TGTGCCAGCAGCTTATCAGCCGGGGGAGTGAACACCGGGGAGCTGTTTTTT. Translating gives CASSLSAGGVNTGELFF. V gene TRBV7-2 combines with J gene TRBJ2-2; tentative D call: TRBD2 (6 bases). V was trimmed by 2 bases and J by 1 base, leaving 14 bases between them. This CDR3 has 17 amino acids. CDR1 and CDR2 from the germline V gene are SGHTA and FQGNSA. The whole variable domain, remainder taken from reference TRBV7-2 and TRBJ2-2, is GAGVSQSPSNKVTEKGKDVELRCDPISGHTALYWYRQSLGQGLEFLIYFQGNSAPDKSGLPSDRFSAERTGGSVSTLTIQRTQQEDSAVYLCASSLSAGGVNTGELFFGEGSRLTVL.

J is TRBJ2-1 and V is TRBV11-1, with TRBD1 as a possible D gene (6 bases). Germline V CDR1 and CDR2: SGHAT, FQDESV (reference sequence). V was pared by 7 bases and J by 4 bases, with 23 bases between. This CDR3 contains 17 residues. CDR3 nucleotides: TGTGCCAGCACTCCCCCCAGGGGAACTCAGAGGTACAATGAGCAGTTCTTC. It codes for CASTPPRGTQRYNEQFF.

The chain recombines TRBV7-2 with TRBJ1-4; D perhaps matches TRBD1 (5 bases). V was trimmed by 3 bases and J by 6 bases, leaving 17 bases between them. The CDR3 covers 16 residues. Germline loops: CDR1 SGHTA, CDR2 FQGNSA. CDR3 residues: CASSFSLGLSHEKLFF. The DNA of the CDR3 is TGTGCCAGCAGCTTCAGCCTGGGGCTGAGTCATGAAAAACTGTTTTTT.

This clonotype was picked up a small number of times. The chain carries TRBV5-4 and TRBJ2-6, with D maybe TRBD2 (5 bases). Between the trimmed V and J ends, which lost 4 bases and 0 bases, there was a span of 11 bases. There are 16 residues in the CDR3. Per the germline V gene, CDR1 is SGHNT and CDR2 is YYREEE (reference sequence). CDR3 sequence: CASSGGLRSGANVLTF. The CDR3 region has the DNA TGTGCCAGCAGCGGAGGACTCCGCTCTGGGGCCAACGTCCTGACTTTC.

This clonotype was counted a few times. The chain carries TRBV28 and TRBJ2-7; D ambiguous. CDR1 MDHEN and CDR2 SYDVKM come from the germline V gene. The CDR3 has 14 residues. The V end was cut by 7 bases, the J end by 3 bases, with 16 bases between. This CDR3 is CASTDPPRIYEQYF. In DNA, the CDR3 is TGTGCCAGCACCGATCCGCCCCGCATCTACGAGCAGTACTTC.

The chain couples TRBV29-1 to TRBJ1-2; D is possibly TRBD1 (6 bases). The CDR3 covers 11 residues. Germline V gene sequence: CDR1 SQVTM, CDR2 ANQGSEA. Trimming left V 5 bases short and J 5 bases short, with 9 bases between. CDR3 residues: CSVLRGYGYTF. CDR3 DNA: TGCAGCGTTTTAAGGGGGTATGGCTACACCTTC.

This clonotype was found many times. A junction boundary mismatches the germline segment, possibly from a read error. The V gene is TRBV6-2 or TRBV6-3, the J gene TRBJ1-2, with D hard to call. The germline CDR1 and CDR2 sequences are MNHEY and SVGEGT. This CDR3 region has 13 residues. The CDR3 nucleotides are TGTGCCAGCAGTTACGAAACGTTAGGAGTACGAAGCTTC. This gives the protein CASSYETLGVRSF.

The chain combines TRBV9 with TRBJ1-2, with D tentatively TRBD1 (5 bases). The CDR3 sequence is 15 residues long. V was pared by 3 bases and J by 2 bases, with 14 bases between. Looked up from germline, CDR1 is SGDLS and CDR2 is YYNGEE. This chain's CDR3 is CASSARGMSNYGYTF. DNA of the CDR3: TGTGCCAGCAGCGCTCGGGGGATGTCGAACTATGGCTACACCTTC.

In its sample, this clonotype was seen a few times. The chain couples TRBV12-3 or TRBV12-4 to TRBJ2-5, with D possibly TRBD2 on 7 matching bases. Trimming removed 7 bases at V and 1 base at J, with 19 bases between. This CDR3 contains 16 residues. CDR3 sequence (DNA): TGTGCCAGCACTACTGGGGGGGCTACTTTCCAAGAGACCCAGTACTTC. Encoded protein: CASTTGGATFQETQYF.

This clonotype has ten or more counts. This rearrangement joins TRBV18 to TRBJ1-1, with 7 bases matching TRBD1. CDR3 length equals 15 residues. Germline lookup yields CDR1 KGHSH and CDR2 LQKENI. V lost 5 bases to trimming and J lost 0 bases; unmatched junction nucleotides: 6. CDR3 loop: CASSDNRGLNTEAFF. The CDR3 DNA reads TGTGCCAGCTCAGATAACAGGGGCTTGAACACTGAAGCTTTCTTT. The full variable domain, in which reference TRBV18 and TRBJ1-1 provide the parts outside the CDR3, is NAGVMQNPRHLVRRRGQEARLRCSPMKGHSHVYWYRQLPEEGLKFMVYLQKENIIDESGMPKERFSAEFPKEGPSILRIQQVVRGDSAAYFCASSDNRGLNTEAFFGQGTRLTVV.